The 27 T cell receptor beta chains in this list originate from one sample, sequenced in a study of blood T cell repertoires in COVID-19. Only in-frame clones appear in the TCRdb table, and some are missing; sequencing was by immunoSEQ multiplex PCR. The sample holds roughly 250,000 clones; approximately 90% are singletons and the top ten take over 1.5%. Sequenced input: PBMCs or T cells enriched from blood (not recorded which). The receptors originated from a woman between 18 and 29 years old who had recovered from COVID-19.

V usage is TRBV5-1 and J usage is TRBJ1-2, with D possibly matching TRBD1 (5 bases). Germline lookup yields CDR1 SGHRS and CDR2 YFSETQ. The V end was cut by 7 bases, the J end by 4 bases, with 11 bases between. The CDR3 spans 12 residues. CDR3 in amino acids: CASGEQVYGYTF. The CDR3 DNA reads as TGCGCCAGCGGAGAACAGGTCTATGGCTACACCTTC.

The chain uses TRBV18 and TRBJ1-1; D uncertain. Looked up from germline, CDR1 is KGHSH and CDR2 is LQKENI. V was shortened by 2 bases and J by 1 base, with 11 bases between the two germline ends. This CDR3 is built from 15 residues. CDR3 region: CASSPVGGQNTEAFF. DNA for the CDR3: TGTGCCAGCTCACCAGTTGGCGGTCAGAACACTGAAGCTTTCTTT.

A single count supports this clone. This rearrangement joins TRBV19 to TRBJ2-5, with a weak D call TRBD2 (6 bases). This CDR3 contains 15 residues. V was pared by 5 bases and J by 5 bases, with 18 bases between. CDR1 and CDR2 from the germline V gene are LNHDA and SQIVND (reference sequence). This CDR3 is CASSAAGGVRETQYF. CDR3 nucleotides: TGTGCCAGTAGTGCCGCCGGGGGTGTTCGCGAGACCCAGTACTTC.

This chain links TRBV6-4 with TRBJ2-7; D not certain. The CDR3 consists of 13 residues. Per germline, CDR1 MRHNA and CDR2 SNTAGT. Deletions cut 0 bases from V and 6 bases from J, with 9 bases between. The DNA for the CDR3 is TGTGCCAGCAGTGACTCCGCGGCCACCGAGCAGTACTTC. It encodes CASSDSAATEQYF.

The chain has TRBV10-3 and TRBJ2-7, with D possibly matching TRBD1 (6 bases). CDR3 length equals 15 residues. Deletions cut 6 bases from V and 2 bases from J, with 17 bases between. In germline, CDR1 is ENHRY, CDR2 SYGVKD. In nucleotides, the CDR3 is TGTGCCATCAGCCCCCGGACAGTCCCCCCCTACGAGCAGTACTTC. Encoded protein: CAISPRTVPPYEQYF.

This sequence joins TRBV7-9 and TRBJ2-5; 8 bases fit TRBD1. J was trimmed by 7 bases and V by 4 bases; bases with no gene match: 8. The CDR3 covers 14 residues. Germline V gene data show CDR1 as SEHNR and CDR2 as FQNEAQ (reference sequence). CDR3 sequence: CASSSGGVFGTQYF. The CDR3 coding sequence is TGTGCCAGCAGCTCAGGGGGCGTATTTGGGACCCAGTACTTC. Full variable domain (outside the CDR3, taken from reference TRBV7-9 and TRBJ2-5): DTGVSQNPRHKITKRGQNVTFRCDPISEHNRLYWYRQTLGQGPEFLTYFQNEAQLEKSRLLSDRFSAERPKGSFSTLEIQRTEQGDSAMYLCASSSGGVFGTQYFGPGTRLLVL.

The DNA for the CDR3 is TGTGCCACCAGTGATTCGACAGGGGAGCCTGGAAAACTGTTTTTT. Its protein product is CATSDSTGEPGKLFF. This chain connects TRBV24-1 to TRBJ1-4, with 8 bases identical to TRBD1. CDR3 length: 15 residues. J lost 10 bases, V lost 2 bases, and 8 bases had no gene match. The germline V gene has CDR1 KGHDR and CDR2 SFDVKD.

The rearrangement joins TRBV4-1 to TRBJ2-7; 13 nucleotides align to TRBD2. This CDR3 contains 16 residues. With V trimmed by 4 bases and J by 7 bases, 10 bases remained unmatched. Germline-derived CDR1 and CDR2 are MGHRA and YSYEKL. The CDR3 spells CASSRGLAGFEVEQYF. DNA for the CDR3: TGCGCCAGCAGCCGGGGACTAGCGGGGTTTGAAGTGGAGCAGTACTTC.

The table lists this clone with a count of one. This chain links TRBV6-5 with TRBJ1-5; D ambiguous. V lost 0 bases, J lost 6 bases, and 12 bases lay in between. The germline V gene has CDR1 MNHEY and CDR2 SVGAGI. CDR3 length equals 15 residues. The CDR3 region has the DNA TGTGCCAGCAGTTACTCGCCCGGGGATAGTCAGCCCCAGCATTTT. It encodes CASSYSPGDSQPQHF.

This chain's CDR3 is CASSFTGGGEQYF. The CDR3 bases are TGTGCCAGCAGCTTCACAGGGGGTGGCGAGCAGTACTTC. The chain combines TRBV11-3 with TRBJ2-7; 8 nucleotides line up with TRBD1. Germline V gives CDR1 SGHNT, CDR2 YENEEA. This CDR3 region has 13 residues. Trimming removed 3 bases from V and 6 bases from J; junction bases left unmatched: 4.

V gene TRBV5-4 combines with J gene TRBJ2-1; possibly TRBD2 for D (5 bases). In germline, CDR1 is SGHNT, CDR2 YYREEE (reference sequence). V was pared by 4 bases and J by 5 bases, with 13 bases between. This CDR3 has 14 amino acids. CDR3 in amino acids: CASSPVGADNEQFF. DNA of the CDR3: TGTGCCAGCAGCCCTGTAGGAGCGGACAATGAGCAGTTCTTC.

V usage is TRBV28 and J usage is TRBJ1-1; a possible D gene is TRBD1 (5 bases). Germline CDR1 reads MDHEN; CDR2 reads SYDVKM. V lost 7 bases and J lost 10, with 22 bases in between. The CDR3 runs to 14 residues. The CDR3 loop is CASTVGGGLVVAFF. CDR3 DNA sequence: TGTGCCAGCACCGTCGGGGGGGGACTAGTGGTAGCTTTCTTT.

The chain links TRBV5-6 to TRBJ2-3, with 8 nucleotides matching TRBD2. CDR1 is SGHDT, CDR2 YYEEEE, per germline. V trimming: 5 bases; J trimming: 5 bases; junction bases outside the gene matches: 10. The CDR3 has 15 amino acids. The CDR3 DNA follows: TGTGCCAGCAGGTTCCTGGGGACTAGTGAAGATACGCAGTATTTT. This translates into CASRFLGTSEDTQYF.

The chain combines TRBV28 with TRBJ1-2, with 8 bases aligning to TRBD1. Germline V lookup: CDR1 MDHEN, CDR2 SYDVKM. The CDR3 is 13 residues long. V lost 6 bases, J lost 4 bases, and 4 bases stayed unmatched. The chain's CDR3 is CASSRTGFYGYTF. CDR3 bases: TGTGCCAGCAGCCGGACAGGGTTCTATGGCTACACCTTC.

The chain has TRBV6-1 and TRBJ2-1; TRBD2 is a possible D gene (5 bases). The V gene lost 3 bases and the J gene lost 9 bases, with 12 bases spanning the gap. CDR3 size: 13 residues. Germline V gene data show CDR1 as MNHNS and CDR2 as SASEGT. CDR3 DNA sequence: TGTGCCAGCAGTGAGTTTCGCAGCGGTGAGCAGTTCTTC. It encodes CASSEFRSGEQFF.

The CDR3 bases are TGTGCCAGCAGCTTAGCTCGGACTAGCGGGAGTATCAATGAGCAGTTCTTC. Translation gives CASSLARTSGSINEQFF. The chain combines TRBV7-6 with TRBJ2-1; 13 bases map to TRBD2. Germline CDR1 SGHVS, CDR2 FNYEAQ. Trimming at V came to 0 bases and at J to 6 bases, leaving 5 bases not matched to a gene. The CDR3 is 17 amino acids. Full variable domain (missing parts from reference TRBV7-6 and TRBJ2-1): GAGVSQSPRYKVTKRGQDVALRCDPISGHVSLYWYRQALGQGPEFLTYFNYEAQQDKSGLPNDRFSAERPEGSISTLTIQRTEQRDSAMYRCASSLARTSGSINEQFFGPGTRLTVL.

The CDR3 is CASSLNREIETFF. CDR3 DNA sequence: TGTGCCAGCAGCCTAAACAGGGAAATAGAAACTTTCTTT. V usage is TRBV12-3 or TRBV12-4 and J usage is TRBJ1-1; perhaps TRBD1 as D (6 bases). The CDR3 contains 13 residues. The germline V and J ends were trimmed by 6 bases and 12 bases, with 20 bases remaining between them.

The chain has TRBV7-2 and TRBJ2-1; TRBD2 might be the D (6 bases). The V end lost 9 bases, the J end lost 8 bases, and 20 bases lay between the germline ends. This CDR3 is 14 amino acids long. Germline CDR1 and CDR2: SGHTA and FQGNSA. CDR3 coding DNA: TGTGCCAGTACTAACCGGGGGACGGGCTATGAGCAGTTCTTC. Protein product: CASTNRGTGYEQFF.

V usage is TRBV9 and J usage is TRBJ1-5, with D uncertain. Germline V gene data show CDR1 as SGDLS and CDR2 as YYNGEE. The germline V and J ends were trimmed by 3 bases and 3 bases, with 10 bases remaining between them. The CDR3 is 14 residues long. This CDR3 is CASSGSGTNQPQHF. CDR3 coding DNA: TGTGCCAGCAGCGGATCGGGTACCAATCAGCCCCAGCATTTT.

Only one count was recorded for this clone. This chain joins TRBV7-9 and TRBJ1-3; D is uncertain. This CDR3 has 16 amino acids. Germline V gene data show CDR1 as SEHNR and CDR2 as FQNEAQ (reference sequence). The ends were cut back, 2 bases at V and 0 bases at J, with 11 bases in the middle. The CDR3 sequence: CASSLSGVPSGNTIYF. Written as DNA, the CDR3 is TGTGCCAGCAGCTTAAGCGGCGTCCCCTCTGGAAACACCATATATTTT.

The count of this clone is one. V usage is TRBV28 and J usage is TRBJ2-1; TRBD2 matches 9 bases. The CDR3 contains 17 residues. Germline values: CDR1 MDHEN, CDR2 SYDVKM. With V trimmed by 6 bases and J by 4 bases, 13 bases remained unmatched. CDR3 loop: CASRLTPRLAVYNEQFF. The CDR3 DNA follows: TGTGCCAGCAGACTTACCCCTCGACTAGCGGTGTACAATGAGCAGTTCTTC.

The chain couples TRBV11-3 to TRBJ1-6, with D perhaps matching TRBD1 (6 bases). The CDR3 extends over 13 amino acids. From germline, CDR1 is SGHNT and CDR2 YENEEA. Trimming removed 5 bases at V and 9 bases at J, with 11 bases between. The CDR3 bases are TGTGCCAGCAGCGGACAGACGGGTTCACCCCTCCACTTT. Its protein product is CASSGQTGSPLHF. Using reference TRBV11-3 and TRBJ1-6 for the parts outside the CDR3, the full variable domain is EAGVVQSPRYKIIEKKQPVAFWCNPISGHNTLYWYLQNLGQGPELLIRYENEEAVDDSQLPKDRFSAERLKGVDSTLKIQPAELGDSAVYLCASSGQTGSPLHFGNGTRLTVT.

CDR3 residues: CASGRTNYGYTF. CDR3 coding DNA: TGTGCCAGTGGGCGAACTAACTATGGCTACACCTTC. The rearrangement links TRBV19 to TRBJ1-2; no clear D. Germline-derived CDR1 and CDR2 are LNHDA and SQIVND (reference sequence). The CDR3 is made up of 12 amino acids. V was pared by 8 bases and J by 0 bases, with 7 bases between. Combining the CDR3 with reference TRBV19 and TRBJ1-2 gives the whole variable domain DGGITQSPKYLFRKEGQNVTLSCEQNLNHDAMYWYRQDPGQGLRLIYYSQIVNDFQKGDIAEGYSVSREKKESFPLTVTSAQKNPTAFYLCASGRTNYGYTFGSGTRLTVV.

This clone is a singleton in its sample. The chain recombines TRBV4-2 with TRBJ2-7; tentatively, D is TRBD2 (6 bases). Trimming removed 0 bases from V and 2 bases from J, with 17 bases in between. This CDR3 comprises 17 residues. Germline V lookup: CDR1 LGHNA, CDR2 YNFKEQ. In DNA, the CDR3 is TGTGCCAGCAGCCAAGATGGTTTTGGCGGGGTTACCTACGAGCAGTACTTC. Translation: CASSQDGFGGVTYEQYF.

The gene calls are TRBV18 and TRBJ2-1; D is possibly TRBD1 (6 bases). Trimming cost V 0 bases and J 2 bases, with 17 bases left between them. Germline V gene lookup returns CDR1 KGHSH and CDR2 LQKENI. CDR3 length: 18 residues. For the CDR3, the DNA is TGTGCCAGCTCACCACCTTTAGTAGACAGGAGGCCCTACAATGAGCAGTTCTTC. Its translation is CASSPPLVDRRPYNEQFF.

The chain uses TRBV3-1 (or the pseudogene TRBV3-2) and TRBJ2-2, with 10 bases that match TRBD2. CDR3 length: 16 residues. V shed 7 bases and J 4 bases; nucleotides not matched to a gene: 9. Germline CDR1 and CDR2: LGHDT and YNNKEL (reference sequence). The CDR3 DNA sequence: TGTGCCAGCACCCAGATAGCGGGAGGAACCACCGGGGAGCTGTTTTTT. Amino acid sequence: CASTQIAGGTTGELFF.

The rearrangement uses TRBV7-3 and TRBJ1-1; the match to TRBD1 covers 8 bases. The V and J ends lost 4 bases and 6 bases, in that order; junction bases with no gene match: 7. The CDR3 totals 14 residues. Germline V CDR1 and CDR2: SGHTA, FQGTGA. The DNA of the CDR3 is TGTGCCAGCAGCTCCACAGGGGGTTTCGCTGAAGCTTTCTTT. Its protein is CASSSTGGFAEAFF.